The rows below give T cell receptor beta chains drawn from one sample of a study of shared clonotypes between healthy human individuals. This table comes from immunoSEQ multiplex PCR, and its TCRdb copy is limited to in-frame clones, with some not included. The table lists roughly 2 million clones, about 95% of them singletons. The sequencing sample was made of naive CD8+ T cells sorted from blood. All receptors come from a man between 18 and 29 years old in good health. Both conserved end residues are part of each CDR3. D genes are given only for firm matches. Clone size is given for some rows only: seen once, a few or many times, or a class if the clone is expanded.

j_call,d_call,v_call,clone_size,cdr3_nt,cdr3_aa
TRBJ1-6,TRBD1,TRBV27,NA,TGTGCCAGCAGTTCCGGGACAGGGGGGGGAATTCTACCCCTCCACTTT,CASSSGTGGGILPLHF
TRBJ2-7,NA,TRBV7-9,NA,TGTGCCAGCCGAGCTTCAGGGACATACAGGGACGAGCAGTACTTC,CASRASGTYRDEQYF
TRBJ2-2,NA,TRBV5-6,NA,TGTGCTAGCAGCTTATACACCGGGGAGCTGTTTTTT,CASSLYTGELFF
TRBJ2-5,NA,TRBV13,NA,TGTGCCAGCAGCCCAGGGGCCTCAGAGACCCAGTACTTC,CASSPGASETQYF
TRBJ1-1,TRBD1,TRBV6-5,NA,TGTGCCAGCAGTTTTGGACAGGGGAACACTGAAGCTTTCTTT,CASSFGQGNTEAFF
TRBJ2-7,NA,TRBV11-2,NA,TGTGCCAGCAGCTTAGAATCCCGCGGAACCTACGAGCAGTACTTC,CASSLESRGTYEQYF
TRBJ1-1,TRBD1,TRBV5-4,NA,TGTGCCAGCAGCTTCAGGGGGGGGAACACTGAAGCTTTCTTT,CASSFRGGNTEAFF
TRBJ2-7,TRBD2,TRBV11-2,NA,TGTGCCAGCAGCCCTAGACCCCATAGCGGGGGGCCGGGAGAGCAGTACTTC,CASSPRPHSGGPGEQYF
TRBJ2-2,NA,TRBV11-2,NA,TGTGCCAGCAGCTTAGTAGGGCCCACCGGGGAGCTGTTTTTT,CASSLVGPTGELFF
TRBJ2-7,NA,TRBV5-1,NA,TGCGCCAGCAGCTTGGAAATACATTCCTACGAGCAGTACTTC,CASSLEIHSYEQYF
TRBJ1-2,NA,TRBV4-1,once,TGCGCCAGCAGCCAAGGAAAAGGGCTGGGCGGCTACACCTTC,CASSQGKGLGGYTF
TRBJ2-3,NA,TRBV6-5,NA,TGTGCCAGCAGTTACCAGGTAGATACGCAGTATTTT,CASSYQVDTQYF
TRBJ1-2,TRBD1,TRBV19,NA,TGTGCCAGTAGTACAGGGGGCTCGGGAGGCTACACCTTC,CASSTGGSGGYTF
TRBJ2-3,NA,TRBV9,NA,TGTGCCAGCAGCCCAAATGGGGGAAGCACAGATACGCAGTATTTT,CASSPNGGSTDTQYF
TRBJ1-4,TRBD1,TRBV13,NA,TGTGCCAGCAGCTTAGGGACAGGGGGTATTGCAACTAATGAAAAACTGTTTTTT,CASSLGTGGIATNEKLFF
TRBJ2-7,TRBD1,TRBV13,NA,TGTGCCAGCAGCTCAGAGGGACAGGGGGACACCTACGAGCAGTACTTC,CASSSEGQGDTYEQYF
TRBJ2-7,TRBD1,TRBV5-1,once,TGCGCCAGCAGCTTGTTAGGACAGGAGTCCTACGAGCAGTACTTC,CASSLLGQESYEQYF
TRBJ2-3,NA,TRBV7-3,once,TGTGCCAGCAGCTTATCTGTTGGGAGCAGGAGCGTAGATACGCAGTATTTT,CASSLSVGSRSVDTQYF
TRBJ1-6,NA,TRBV5-4,NA,TGTGCCAGCAGCCCCTCAGGGTTCAATAATTCACCCCTCCACTTT,CASSPSGFNNSPLHF
TRBJ2-4,TRBD1,TRBV30,NA,TGTGCCTGGAGCCAGGGGGCAGAACTAGCCAAAAACATTCAGTACTTC,CAWSQGAELAKNIQYF
TRBJ2-3,TRBD1,TRBV27,NA,TGTGCCAGCAGTTTATTAGGGACAGGGTCAGATACGCAGTATTTT,CASSLLGTGSDTQYF
TRBJ2-3,NA,TRBV5-1,NA,TGCGCCAGCAGCTTGTTGAGGGACACAGATACGCAGTATTTT,CASSLLRDTDTQYF
TRBJ2-2,NA,TRBV2,NA,TGTGCCAGCAGGGACGTTCTGGGCACCGGGGAGCTGTTTTTT,CASRDVLGTGELFF
TRBJ2-7,NA,TRBV11-2,NA,TGTGCCAGCAGCTTAGGGGCAGGGGATAGGTACGAGCAGTACTTC,CASSLGAGDRYEQYF
TRBJ1-1,NA,TRBV30,NA,TGTGCCTGGAGTCTGGGGGGGAACACTGAAGCTTTCTTT,CAWSLGGNTEAFF
TRBJ2-5,TRBD2,TRBV9,NA,TGTGCCAGCAGCGTAGGGGTAGGGAGGGACCAAGAGACCCAGTACTTC,CASSVGVGRDQETQYF
TRBJ1-1,NA,TRBV30,NA,TGTGCCTGGAGTGTAACGGCAGGGTATGAAGCTTTCTTT,CAWSVTAGYEAFF
TRBJ1-1,NA,TRBV15,NA,TGTGCCACCAGCAGACAGGGTTCCACTGAAGCTTTCTTT,CATSRQGSTEAFF
TRBJ2-3,TRBD2,TRBV5-8,NA,TGTGCCAGCAGCCGCGGGAGGGGATTGGACACAGATACGCAGTATTTT,CASSRGRGLDTDTQYF
TRBJ1-1,TRBD1,TRBV5-4,NA,TGTGCCAGCAGCTTGTGGGGGGGACAGGGAGGGAACACTGAAGCTTTCTTT,CASSLWGGQGGNTEAFF
TRBJ1-1,TRBD1,TRBV5-6,NA,TGTGCCAGCAGCTTGATGGACAGGGACCCCACTGAAGCTTTCTTT,CASSLMDRDPTEAFF
TRBJ2-2,NA,TRBV30,NA,TGTGCCTGGAGTGTAACCGGGTCGAGCGGGGAGCTGTTTTTT,CAWSVTGSSGELFF
TRBJ2-7,NA,TRBV6-7,NA,TGTGCCAGCAGTGTTAAAAGGGAGCAGTACTTC,CASSVKREQYF
TRBJ2-1,NA,TRBV9,NA,TGTGCCAGCAGCGTAAGCGGTTGGGGGAATGAGCAGTTCTTC,CASSVSGWGNEQFF
TRBJ2-5,NA,TRBV28,NA,TGTGCCAGCACCCCACAGGGTGGCGAGACCCAGTACTTC,CASTPQGGETQYF
TRBJ2-2,NA,TRBV15,NA,TGTGCCACCAGCAGAGATATTACCGGGGAGCTGTTTTTT,CATSRDITGELFF
TRBJ2-7,NA,TRBV27,NA,TGTGCCAGCAGTTTATCGTTAGGGTACTACGAGCAGTACTTC,CASSLSLGYYEQYF
TRBJ1-6,NA,TRBV19,NA,TGTGCCAGTAGTATAGGGGTGAATACCGATTCACCCCTCCACTTT,CASSIGVNTDSPLHF
TRBJ2-7,TRBD1,TRBV5-1,NA,TGCGCCAGCAGCTTGGGGACAGGGGCCGAGCAGTACTTC,CASSLGTGAEQYF
TRBJ2-7,TRBD1,TRBV27,NA,TGTGTAACAGGGGCCGGCTCCTACGAGCAGTACTTC,CVTGAGSYEQYF
TRBJ1-2,TRBD1,TRBV27,NA,TGTGCCAGCAGTCCACTAGGGACAGCTAACTATGGCTACACCTTC,CASSPLGTANYGYTF
TRBJ2-1,TRBD2,TRBV27,NA,TGTGCCAGCAGTTTATCCATAGCGGGATACAATGAGCAGTTCTTC,CASSLSIAGYNEQFF